This T cell receptor beta chain was retrieved from a study of PD-1 blockade in mismatch repair-deficient tumors. Study in general: Patients had approximately 11 mismatch repair-deficient cancer types and were previously treated and progressing. Study observations and caveats: Rapid post-treatment expansion, then contraction, generally preceding radiologic response, marked tumor-resident clones.

Details on this clone: The antigen remains unidentified. Other DNA sequences in this sample translate to the same CDR3.

Libraries were prepared by immunoSEQ multiplex PCR; TCRdb keeps only in-frame clonotypes and omits some of them. The top ten clones hold about 14% of a sample with 120,000 or so clones, 86% of them seen once. Trimming cost V 2 bases and J 4 bases, with 12 bases left between them. The CDR3 length is 14 residues. CDR1 is SEHNR and CDR2 is FQNEAQ in the germline V gene (reference sequence). All patients were mismatch repair deficient, assessed by either PCR or immunohistochemistry. TCR sequencing covered a few patients who responded to pembrolizumab. The rearrangement uses TRBV7-9 and TRBJ2-7, with a possible D match to TRBD2 (6 bases). The clonotype comes from an adult with mismatch repair-deficient cancer. The input for sequencing was peripheral blood, taken 44 weeks after starting pembrolizumab. The CDR3 DNA is TGTGCCAGCAGCTTAAGGCTCGGGGGATACGAGCAGTACTTC. Its translation is CASSLRLGGYEQYF.